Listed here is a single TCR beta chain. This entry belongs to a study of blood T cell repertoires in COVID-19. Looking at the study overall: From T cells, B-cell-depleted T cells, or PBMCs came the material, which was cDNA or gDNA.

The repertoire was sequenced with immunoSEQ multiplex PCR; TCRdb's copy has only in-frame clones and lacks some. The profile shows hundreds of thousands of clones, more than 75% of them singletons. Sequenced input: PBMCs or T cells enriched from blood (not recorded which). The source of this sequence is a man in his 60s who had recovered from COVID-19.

The CDR3 DNA reads TGCGCCAGCAGCTCCCAGCGGGAGTACACCGGGGAGCTGTTTTTT. Protein: CASSSQREYTGELFF. J is TRBJ2-2 and V is TRBV5-1, with 8 bases lining up with TRBD2. The V gene's germline CDR1 is SGHRS and CDR2 YFSETQ. With V trimmed by 3 bases and J by 3 bases, 4 bases remained unmatched. CDR3 length: 15 amino acids.